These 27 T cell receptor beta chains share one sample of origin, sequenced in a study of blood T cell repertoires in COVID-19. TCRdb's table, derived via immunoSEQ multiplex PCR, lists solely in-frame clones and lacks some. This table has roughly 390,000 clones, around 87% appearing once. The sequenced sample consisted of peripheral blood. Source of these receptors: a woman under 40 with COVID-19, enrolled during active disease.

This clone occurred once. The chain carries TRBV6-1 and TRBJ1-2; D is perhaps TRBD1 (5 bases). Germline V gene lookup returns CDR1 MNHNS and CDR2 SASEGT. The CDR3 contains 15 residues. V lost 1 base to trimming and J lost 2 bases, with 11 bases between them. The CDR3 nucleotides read TGTGCCAGCAGTGAAGTTCACCAGGGAAACTATGGCTACACCTTC. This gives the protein CASSEVHQGNYGYTF.

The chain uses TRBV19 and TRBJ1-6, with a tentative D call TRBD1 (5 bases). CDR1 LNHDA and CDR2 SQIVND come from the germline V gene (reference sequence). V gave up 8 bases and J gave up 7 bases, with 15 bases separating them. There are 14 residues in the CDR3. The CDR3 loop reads CASRRLTENSPLHF. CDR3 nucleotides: TGTGCCAGTCGCCGGCTGACAGAAAATTCACCCCTCCACTTT.

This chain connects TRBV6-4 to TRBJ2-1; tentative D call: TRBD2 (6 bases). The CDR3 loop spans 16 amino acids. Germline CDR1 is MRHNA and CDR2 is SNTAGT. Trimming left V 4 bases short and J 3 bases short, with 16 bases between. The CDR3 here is CASSALPGEGYNEQFF. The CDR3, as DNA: TGTGCCAGCAGTGCGCTTCCGGGAGAGGGCTACAATGAGCAGTTCTTC.

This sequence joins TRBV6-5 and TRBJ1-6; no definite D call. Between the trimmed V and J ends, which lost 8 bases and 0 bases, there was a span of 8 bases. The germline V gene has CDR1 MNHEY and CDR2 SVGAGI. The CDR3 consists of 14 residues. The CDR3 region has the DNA TGTGCCAGCGCCGGGAGCTCCTATAATTCACCCCTCCACTTT. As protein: CASAGSSYNSPLHF.

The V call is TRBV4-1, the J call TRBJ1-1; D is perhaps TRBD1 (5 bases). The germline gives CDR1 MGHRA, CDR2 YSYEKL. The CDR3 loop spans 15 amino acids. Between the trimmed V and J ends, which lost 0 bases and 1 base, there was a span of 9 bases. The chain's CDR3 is CASSQDGRGNTEAFF. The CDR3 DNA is TGCGCCAGCAGCCAAGATGGGAGGGGGAACACTGAAGCTTTCTTT.

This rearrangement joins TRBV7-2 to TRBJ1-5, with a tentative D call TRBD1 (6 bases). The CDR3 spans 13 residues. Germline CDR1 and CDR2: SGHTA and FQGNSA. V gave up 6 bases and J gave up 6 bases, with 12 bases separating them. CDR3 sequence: CASSAGARQPQHF. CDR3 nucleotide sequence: TGTGCCAGCAGTGCGGGGGCCCGTCAGCCCCAGCATTTT.

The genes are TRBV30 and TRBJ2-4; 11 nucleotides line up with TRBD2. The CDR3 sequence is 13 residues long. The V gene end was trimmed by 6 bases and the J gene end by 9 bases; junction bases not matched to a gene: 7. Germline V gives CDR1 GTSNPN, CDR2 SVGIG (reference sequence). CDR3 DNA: TGTGCCTGTTTAGCGGGAGGGCCAAGCATTCAGTACTTC. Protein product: CACLAGGPSIQYF.

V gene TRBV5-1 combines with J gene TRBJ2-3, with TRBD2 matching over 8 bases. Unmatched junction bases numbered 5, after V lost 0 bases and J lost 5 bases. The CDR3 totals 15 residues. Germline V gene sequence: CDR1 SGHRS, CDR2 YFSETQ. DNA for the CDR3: TGCGCCAGCAGCTTGGCAGCGGGAGTAGGAGATACGCAGTATTTT. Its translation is CASSLAAGVGDTQYF.

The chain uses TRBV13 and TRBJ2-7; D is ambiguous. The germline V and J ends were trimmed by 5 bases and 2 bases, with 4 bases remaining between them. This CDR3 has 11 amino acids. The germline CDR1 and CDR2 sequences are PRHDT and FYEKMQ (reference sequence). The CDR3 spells CASSLAYEQYF. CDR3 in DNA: TGTGCCAGCAGCCTCGCCTACGAGCAGTACTTC.

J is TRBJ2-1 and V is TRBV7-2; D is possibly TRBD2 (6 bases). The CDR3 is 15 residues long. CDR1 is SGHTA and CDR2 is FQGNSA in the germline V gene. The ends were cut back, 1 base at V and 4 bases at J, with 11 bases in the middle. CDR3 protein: CASSLVASAYNEQFF. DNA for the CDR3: TGTGCCAGCAGCTTAGTAGCTAGCGCATACAATGAGCAGTTCTTC.

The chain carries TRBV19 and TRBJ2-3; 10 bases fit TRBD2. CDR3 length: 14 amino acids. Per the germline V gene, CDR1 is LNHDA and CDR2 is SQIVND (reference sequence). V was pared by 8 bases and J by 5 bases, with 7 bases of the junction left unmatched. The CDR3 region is CASSSGRAQDTQYF. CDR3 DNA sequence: TGTGCCAGTTCCAGCGGGAGGGCCCAAGATACGCAGTATTTT.

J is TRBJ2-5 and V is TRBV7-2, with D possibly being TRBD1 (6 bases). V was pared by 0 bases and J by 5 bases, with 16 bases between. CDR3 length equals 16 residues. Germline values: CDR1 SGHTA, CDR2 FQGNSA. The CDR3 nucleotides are TGTGCCAGCAGCTTAGCCCAGCAGGGGCCTGGGGAGACCCAGTACTTC. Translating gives CASSLAQQGPGETQYF.

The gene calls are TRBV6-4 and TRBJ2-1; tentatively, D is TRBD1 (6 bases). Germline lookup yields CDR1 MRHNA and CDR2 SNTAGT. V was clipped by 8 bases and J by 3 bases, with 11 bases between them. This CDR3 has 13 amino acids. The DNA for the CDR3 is TGTGCCAGCGGAACGGACAGCTACAATGAGCAGTTCTTC. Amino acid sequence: CASGTDSYNEQFF.

The CDR3 loop reads CASSLGGLEQYF. DNA of the CDR3: TGTGCCAGCAGCTTAGGAGGGCTTGAGCAGTACTTC. The genes are TRBV7-9 and TRBJ2-7, with D possibly TRBD2 on 5 matching bases. The V end was cut by 1 base, the J end by 7 bases, with 8 bases between. This CDR3 has 12 residues. From germline, CDR1 is SEHNR and CDR2 FQNEAQ (reference sequence).

The CDR3, as DNA: TGTGCCAGTAGGCCTAGCGGGAGATACAATGAGCAGTTCTTC. Protein product: CASRPSGRYNEQFF. This sequence joins TRBV19 and TRBJ2-1; the match to TRBD2 covers 10 bases. CDR3 size: 14 residues. Germline CDR1 and CDR2: LNHDA and SQIVND (reference sequence). Germline trimming cut 6 bases from V and 4 bases from J; bases unmatched to any gene: 3.

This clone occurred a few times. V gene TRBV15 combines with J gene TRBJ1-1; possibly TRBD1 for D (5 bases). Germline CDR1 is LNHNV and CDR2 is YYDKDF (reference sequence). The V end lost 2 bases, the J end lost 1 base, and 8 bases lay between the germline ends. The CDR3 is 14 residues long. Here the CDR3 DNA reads TGTGCCACCAGCAGACAGGGAAAGAACACTGAAGCTTTCTTT. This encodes CATSRQGKNTEAFF.

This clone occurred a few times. The CDR3 bases are TGCAGCGTTGATCCTGCAGATACGCAGTATTTT. It specifies CSVDPADTQYF. The chain carries TRBV29-1 and TRBJ2-3; D is ambiguous. Germline values: CDR1 SQVTM, CDR2 ANQGSEA. The CDR3 covers 11 residues. V was cut by 3 bases and J by 4 bases, with 5 bases left in between.

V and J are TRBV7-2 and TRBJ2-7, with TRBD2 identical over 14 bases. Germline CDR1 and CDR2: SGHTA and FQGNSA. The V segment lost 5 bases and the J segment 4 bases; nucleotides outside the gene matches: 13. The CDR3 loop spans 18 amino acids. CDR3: CASSLQSGTSGGIYEQYF. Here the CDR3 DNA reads TGTGCCAGCAGCCTACAGAGTGGGACTAGCGGGGGAATTTACGAGCAGTACTTC. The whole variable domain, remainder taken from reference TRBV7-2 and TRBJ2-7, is GAGVSQSPSNKVTEKGKDVELRCDPISGHTALYWYRQSLGQGLEFLIYFQGNSAPDKSGLPSDRFSAERTGGSVSTLTIQRTQQEDSAVYLCASSLQSGTSGGIYEQYFGPGTRLTVT.

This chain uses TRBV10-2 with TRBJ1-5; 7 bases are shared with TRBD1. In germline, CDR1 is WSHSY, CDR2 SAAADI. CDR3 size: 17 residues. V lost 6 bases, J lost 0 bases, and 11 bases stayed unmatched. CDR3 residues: CASSTSAGQFSNQPQHF. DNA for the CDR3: TGCGCCAGCAGCACCTCGGCGGGACAGTTTAGCAATCAGCCCCAGCATTTT.

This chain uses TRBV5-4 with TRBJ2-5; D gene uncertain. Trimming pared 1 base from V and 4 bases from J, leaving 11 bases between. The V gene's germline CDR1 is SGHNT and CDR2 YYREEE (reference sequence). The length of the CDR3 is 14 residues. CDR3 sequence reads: CASSLPGEVETQYF. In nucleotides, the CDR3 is TGTGCCAGCAGCTTGCCTGGAGAGGTAGAGACCCAGTACTTC.

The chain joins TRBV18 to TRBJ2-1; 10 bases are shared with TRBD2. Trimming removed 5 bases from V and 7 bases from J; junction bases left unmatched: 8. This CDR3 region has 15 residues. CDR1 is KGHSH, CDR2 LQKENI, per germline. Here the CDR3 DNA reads TGTGCCAGCTCATTACTAGCGGGAAATAATAATGAGCAGTTCTTC. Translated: CASSLLAGNNNEQFF.

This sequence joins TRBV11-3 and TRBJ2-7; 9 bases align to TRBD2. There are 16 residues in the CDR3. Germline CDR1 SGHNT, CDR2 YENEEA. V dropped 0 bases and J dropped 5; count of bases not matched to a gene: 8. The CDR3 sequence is CASSLDPAGGRDEQYF. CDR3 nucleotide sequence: TGTGCCAGCAGCTTAGATCCGGCGGGAGGGCGGGACGAGCAGTACTTC.

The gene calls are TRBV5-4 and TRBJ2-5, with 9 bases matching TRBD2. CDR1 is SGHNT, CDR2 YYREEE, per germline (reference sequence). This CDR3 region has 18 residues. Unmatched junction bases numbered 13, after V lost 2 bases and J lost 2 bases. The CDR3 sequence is CASSFGGNSGRLQETQYF. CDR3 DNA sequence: TGTGCCAGCAGCTTCGGAGGGAACAGCGGGAGGTTACAAGAGACCCAGTACTTC.

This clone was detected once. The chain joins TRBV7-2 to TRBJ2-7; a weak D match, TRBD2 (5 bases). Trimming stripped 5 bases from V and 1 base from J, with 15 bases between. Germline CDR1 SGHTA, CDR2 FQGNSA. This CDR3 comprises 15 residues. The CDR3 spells CASSPAETPSYEQYF. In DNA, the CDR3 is TGTGCCAGCAGCCCAGCGGAGACTCCATCCTACGAGCAGTACTTC.

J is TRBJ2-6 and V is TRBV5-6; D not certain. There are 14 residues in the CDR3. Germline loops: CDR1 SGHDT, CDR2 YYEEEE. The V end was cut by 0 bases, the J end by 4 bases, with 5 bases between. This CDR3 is CASSLGPGANVLTF. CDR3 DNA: TGTGCCAGCAGCTTGGGGCCCGGGGCCAACGTCCTGACTTTC. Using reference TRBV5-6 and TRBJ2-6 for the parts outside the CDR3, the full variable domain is DAGVTQSPTHLIKTRGQQVTLRCSPKSGHDTVSWYQQALGQGPQFIFQYYEEEERQRGNFPDRFSGHQFPNYSSELNVNALLLGDSALYLCASSLGPGANVLTFGAGSRLTVL.

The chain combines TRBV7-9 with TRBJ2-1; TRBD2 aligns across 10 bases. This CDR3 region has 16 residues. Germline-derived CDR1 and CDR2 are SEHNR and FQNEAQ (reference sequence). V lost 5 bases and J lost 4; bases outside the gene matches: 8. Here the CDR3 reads CASSPPSGSDYNEQFF. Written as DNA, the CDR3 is TGTGCCAGCAGCCCCCCTAGCGGGAGCGATTACAATGAGCAGTTCTTC.

The CDR3: CSVRHYNEQFF. The CDR3 nucleotides are TGCAGCGTCCGACACTACAATGAGCAGTTCTTC. The rearrangement uses TRBV29-1 and TRBJ2-1, with unresolved D. Looked up from germline, CDR1 is SQVTM and CDR2 is ANQGSEA. The CDR3 length is 11 residues. V dropped 6 bases and J dropped 3 bases, with 6 bases sitting between them.